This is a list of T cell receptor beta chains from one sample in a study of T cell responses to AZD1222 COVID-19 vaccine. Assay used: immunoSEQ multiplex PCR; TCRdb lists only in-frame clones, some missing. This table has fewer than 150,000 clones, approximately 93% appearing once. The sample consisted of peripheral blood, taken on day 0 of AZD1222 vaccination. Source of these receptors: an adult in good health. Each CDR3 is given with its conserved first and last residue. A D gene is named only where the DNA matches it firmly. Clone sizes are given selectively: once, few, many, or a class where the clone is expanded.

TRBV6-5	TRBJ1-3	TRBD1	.	TGTGCCAGCAGACGGGACAGGGGCGTCAACACCATATATTTT	CASRRDRGVNTIYF
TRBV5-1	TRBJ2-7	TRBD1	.	TGCGCCAGCAGGGCCGGGACAGGGGCCCCGGTTCCCTACGAGCAGTACTTC	CASRAGTGAPVPYEQYF
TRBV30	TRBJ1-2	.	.	TGTGCCTGGAGTGTTGCAGGGAGCTCGAGCTACACCTTC	CAWSVAGSSSYTF
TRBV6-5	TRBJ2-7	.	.	TGTGCCAGCAGGGCGACCTACTACGAGCAGTACTTC	CASRATYYEQYF
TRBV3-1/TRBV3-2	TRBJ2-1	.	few	TGTGCCAGCAGCGACCTCCCAGTCGATGAGCAGTTCTTC	CASSDLPVDEQFF
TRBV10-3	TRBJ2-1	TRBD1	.	TGTGCCATAGGGGATTATGACAGGGATATAGACAATGAGCAGTTCTTC	CAIGDYDRDIDNEQFF
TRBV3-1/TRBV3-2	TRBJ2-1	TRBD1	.	TGTGCCAGCAGCCCTGCCGGGACAGGGGGCCTTAAGTCCTACAATGAGCAGTTCTTC	CASSPAGTGGLKSYNEQFF
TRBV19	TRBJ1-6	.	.	TGTGCCAGTAGCAATCGTGCCGAGGGCTCTTATAATTCACCCCTCCACTTT	CASSNRAEGSYNSPLHF
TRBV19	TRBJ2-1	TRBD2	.	TGTGCCAGTTCCTTCAGAGGACTAGCGGGAGTCGATGAGCAGTTCTTC	CASSFRGLAGVDEQFF
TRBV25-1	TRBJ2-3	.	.	TGTGCCAGCAGTGAATATCCGACAGATACGCAGTATTTT	CASSEYPTDTQYF
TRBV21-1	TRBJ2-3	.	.	TGTGCCAGCACCTACAGGGCGATCATGAATACGCAGTATTTT	CASTYRAIMNTQYF
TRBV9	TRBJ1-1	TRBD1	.	TGTGCCAGCAGCCCAAGCATAGGACAGGCGAACACTGAAGCTTTCTTT	CASSPSIGQANTEAFF
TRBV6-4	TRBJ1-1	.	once	TGTGCCCGCAGGGTGTCGGAAGCTTTCTTT	CARRVSEAFF
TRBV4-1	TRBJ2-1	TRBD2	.	TGCGCCAGCAGCCAATCGAGGGGAGTACGAGCGGGATTTGGATACAATGAGCAGTTCTTC	CASSQSRGVRAGFGYNEQFF
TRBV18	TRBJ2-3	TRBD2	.	TGTGCCAGCTCACGACGTGGCGCTAGCGGGAGCACAGATACGCAGTATTTT	CASSRRGASGSTDTQYF
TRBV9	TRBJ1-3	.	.	TGTGCCAGCAGCCCCGACTCGGGGGGCTCTGGAAACACCATATATTTT	CASSPDSGGSGNTIYF
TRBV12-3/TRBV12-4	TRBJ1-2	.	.	TGTGCCAGCAGTTTAGCGGGGATCGATGGCTACACCTTC	CASSLAGIDGYTF
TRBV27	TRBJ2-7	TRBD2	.	TGTGCCAGCAGTTTATCAACTAGCGGGCACTACGAGCAGTACTTC	CASSLSTSGHYEQYF
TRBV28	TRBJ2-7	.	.	TGTGCCACCCTAGGAGGGGGCTACTACGAGCAGTACTTC	CATLGGGYYEQYF
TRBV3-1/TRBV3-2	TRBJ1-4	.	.	TGTGCCAGCAGCCAAACTAATGAAAAACTGTTTTTT	CASSQTNEKLFF
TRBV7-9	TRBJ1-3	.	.	TGTGCCAGCAGCTTAGCTCCGAGCTCTGGAAACACCATATATTTT	CASSLAPSSGNTIYF
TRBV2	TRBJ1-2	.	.	TGTGCCACGACCCACAGGGCCCGCGGCTACACCTTC	CATTHRARGYTF
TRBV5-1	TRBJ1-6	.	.	TGCGCCAGCAGCAGGTCACAGGGATCCGACGGTTCACCCCTCCACTTT	CASSRSQGSDGSPLHF
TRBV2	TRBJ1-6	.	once	TGTGCCAGCAGTGAGCAACGGACAGATGGAAATTCACCCCTCCACTTT	CASSEQRTDGNSPLHF
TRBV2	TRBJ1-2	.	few	TGTGCCAGCAGTCCAGGGAACTTCAACTATGGCTACACCTTC	CASSPGNFNYGYTF
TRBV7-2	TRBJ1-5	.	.	TGTGCCAGCAGTCCAGTTTGGGGGTCCAATCAGCCCCAGCATTTT	CASSPVWGSNQPQHF
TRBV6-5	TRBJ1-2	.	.	TGTGCCAGCAGTTACTCGTCTCGGGCAGTCTATGGCTACACCTTC	CASSYSSRAVYGYTF
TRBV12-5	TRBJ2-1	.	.	TGTGCTAGTGGTGCGGGGCCATCCTACAATGAGCAGTTCTTC	CASGAGPSYNEQFF
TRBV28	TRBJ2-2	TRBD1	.	TGTGCCAGCAGTTCGGGACAGGGGGACACCGGGGAGCTGTTTTTT	CASSSGQGDTGELFF
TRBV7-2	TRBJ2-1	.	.	TGTGCCAGCAGCTCCGTCGTCGGAGGGCATTCCCAGACCTTCTTC	CASSSVVGGHSQTFF